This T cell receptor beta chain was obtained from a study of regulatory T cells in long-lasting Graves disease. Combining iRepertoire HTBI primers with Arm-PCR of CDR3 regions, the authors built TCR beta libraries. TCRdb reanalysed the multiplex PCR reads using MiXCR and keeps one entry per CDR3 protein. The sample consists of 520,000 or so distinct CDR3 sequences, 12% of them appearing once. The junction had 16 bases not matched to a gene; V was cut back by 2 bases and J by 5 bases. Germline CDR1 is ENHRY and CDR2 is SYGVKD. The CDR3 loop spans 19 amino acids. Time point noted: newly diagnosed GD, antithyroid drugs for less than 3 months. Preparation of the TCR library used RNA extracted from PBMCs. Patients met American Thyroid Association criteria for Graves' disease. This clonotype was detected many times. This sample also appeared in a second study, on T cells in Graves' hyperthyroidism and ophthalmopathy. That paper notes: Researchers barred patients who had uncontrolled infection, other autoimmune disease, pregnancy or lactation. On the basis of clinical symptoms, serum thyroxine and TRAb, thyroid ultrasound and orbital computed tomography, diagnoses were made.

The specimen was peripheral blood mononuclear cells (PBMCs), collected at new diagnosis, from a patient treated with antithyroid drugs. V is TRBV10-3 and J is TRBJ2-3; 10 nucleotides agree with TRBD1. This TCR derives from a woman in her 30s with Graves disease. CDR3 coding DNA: TGTGCCATCAGTGAGGTTGGGACAGGGGCGCTTAGGGTGGAAGATACGCAGTATTTT. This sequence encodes CAISEVGTGALRVEDTQYF.